This T cell receptor (beta chain) stems from a study of OX40 agonist ivuxolimab in advanced cancers. Study as a whole: Ivuxolimab, an antibody that agonizes OX40 (CD134), was administered to the patients. Dose-escalation patients' cancers were hepatocellular carcinoma, melanoma, renal cell or head and neck cancer. One patient with hepatocellular carcinoma and two with cutaneous melanoma, three in all, had partial responses.

Any history of autoimmune disease or systemic immunosuppression disqualified patients. Sequencing used immunoSEQ multiplex PCR; TCRdb keeps in-frame clones, though not all of them. The table has 71,000 or so clones, 86% seen once. The CDR3 extends over 11 amino acids. Germline CDR1 and CDR2: SGDLS and YYNGEE. Trimming shortened V by 3 bases and J by 7 bases, and 4 bases separated the two germline ends. The clonotype was recovered from an adult with an advanced solid tumor such as melanoma, head and neck, liver or kidney cancer. The specimen was CD4+ or CD8+ T cells sorted from blood, collected in a trial of the OX40 agonist ivuxolimab. The V gene is TRBV9, the J gene TRBJ2-2; no reliable D call. Written as DNA, the CDR3 is TGTGCCAGCAGCGGTTACGGGGAGCTGTTTTTT. Amino acid sequence: CASSGYGELFF.